The entry that follows covers one TCR beta chain sequence. What it binds is not known. The data belong to a study of T cell responses to AZD1222 COVID-19 vaccine. TCRdb keeps only in-frame clones here, not all; method: immunoSEQ multiplex PCR. The table lists about 180,000 clones, 80% to 90% of them singletons, with 11% in the top ten. Germline V lookup: CDR1 SGHTA, CDR2 FQGNSA. V lost 5 bases, J lost 3 bases, and 7 bases stayed unmatched. The length of the CDR3 is 15 residues. Overall study results and limits: Sampling captured repertoires only after the peak T cell response. Spike-specific TCRs gained breadth and depth after people received two AZD1222 doses. Just six or seven AZD1222 recipients tested seropositive at baseline. White British ancestry dominated among donors, who included more females, and clonal diversity was possibly underestimated.

The chain recombines TRBV7-2 with TRBJ1-5; 7 bases are shared with TRBD1. This sample comprised peripheral blood, obtained 28 days after the second AZD1222 dose. The sequence derives from an adult who received the AZD1222 COVID-19 vaccine. The CDR3 loop is CASSQGGLANQPQHF. Written as DNA, the CDR3 is TGTGCCAGCAGCCAAGGGGGCTTGGCCAATCAGCCCCAGCATTTT.